This T cell receptor beta chain was identified during a study of blood T cell repertoires in COVID-19 (dated by TCRdb to the early 2020s). At the level of the whole study: Samples from collaborators originated in the United States, Italy and Spain and spanned both the acute and convalescent phases of COVID-19. The dataset comprised deeply sampled blood TCRbeta repertoires from subjects exposed to, actively infected with, or recovered from COVID-19. The samples were drawn from the first 160 participants of the ongoing ImmuneRACE study and from about 1,200 subjects provided by 6 global collaborators. Where HLA class I and class II types were available, the types were taken from metadata supplied by the sample provider, not from assay-based typing. A de-identified subject ID, COVID-19 status, age in years and sex were almost always included in the sample metadata. The repertoires were released in a freely available public database meant as a resource for research on the immune response to SARS-CoV-2. The prospective study material was composed of cDNA or gDNA derived from T cells, B-cell-depleted T cells, or PBMCs. Summary of the overall study and its limitations: How much clinical and demographic metadata was included differed by source and by participant, and the metadata was provided uncurated.

This clone occurred a few times. There is no known antigen for this receptor. The record has no base qualities; no much larger clone is one base away. Each collaborating institution followed its own protocols to collect whole blood in K2EDTA tubes. For TCRbeta analysis, collaborator samples were shipped as frozen whole blood, as isolated PBMCs, or as DNA extracted from either sample type. The germline V gene encodes CDR1 MNHEY and CDR2 SVGAGI. Including cysteine and phenylalanine, the CDR3 has 13 amino acids. Solely the CDR3 DNA is kept, with 39 bases framed from the first base. The V end loses 7 bases and the J end loses 5 bases, and a stretch of 12 bases separates them. TCRbeta CDR3 regions were amplified from genomic DNA using the immunoSEQ Assay, a bias-controlled multiplex PCR. Turning to the authors' computational methods: The number of nucleated cells in each sample was estimated from the amplification of reference gene primers within the assay. To quantify the absolute abundance of each unique TCRbeta CDR3 rearrangement, sequence reads were collapsed and filtered. For each sample, productive Simpson clonality was calculated by taking the square root of Simpson's diversity index across productive rearrangements. Imported from immuneACCESS, the table was reduced by TCRdb to in-frame sequences with V and J called. These copies leave out some clones; in studies compared against another copy, an unresolved V gene accounts for under half, and the cause of the remainder is not known. For V, J and clone size, that table is used; D and trimming come from the DNA. This sample gives over 100,000 clones in total; over 75% of them show up just once. In total, the top ten clones hold 11% of the sample.

The specimen was peripheral blood. The V and J segments used are TRBV6-5 and TRBJ2-1; the D gene is perhaps TRBD2, from 6 matching bases. The receptor was derived from an elderly man with acute or convalescent COVID-19. The CDR3 here reads CASTEGRHNEQFF. The sequence in DNA is TGTGCCAGCACGGAGGGTAGACACAATGAGCAGTTCTTC.